These T cell receptor beta chains were read from a single sample in a study of T cell responses to AZD1222 COVID-19 vaccine. TCRdb's copy holds only in-frame clones and misses some; the assay was immunoSEQ multiplex PCR. The sample includes 75,000 to 95,000 clones, 90% of them seen just once. Here the sequenced sample was peripheral blood, taken on day 0 of AZD1222 vaccination. All receptors derive from an adult in good health. Each CDR3 is given with its conserved first and last residue. Fields, in order: V gene, clone size, J gene, CDR3 protein. Only some rows state a clone size, as once, few, many or a class for expanded clones.

TRBV5-1	NA	TRBJ2-7	CASSLVGTTADEQYF
TRBV5-1	once	TRBJ1-6	CASSEYRAPNSPLHF
TRBV18	NA	TRBJ2-3	CASSSVQPASTDTQYF
TRBV11-3	NA	TRBJ2-7	CASSYSGAGEQYF
TRBV18	NA	TRBJ2-7	CASAPRTGATYEQYF
TRBV11-2	NA	TRBJ1-1	CASSSPGQAFMNTEAFF
TRBV6-2/TRBV6-3	once	TRBJ2-3	CASSYDLDTQYF
TRBV21-1	NA	TRBJ2-7	CASSGLRDRVSEQYF
TRBV7-9	once	TRBJ2-5	CASSGAASGGGQETQYF
TRBV10-1	NA	TRBJ1-5	CASEIQTGTGHNQPQHF
TRBV25-1	NA	TRBJ1-2	CASSDWGLGRRGYTF
TRBV5-4	NA	TRBJ1-2	CASSSRFNYGYTF
TRBV27	NA	TRBJ1-5	CASRREGQPQHF
TRBV9	NA	TRBJ1-2	CASSVGWGYTF
TRBV9	NA	TRBJ1-1	CASGTLNTEAFF
TRBV2	NA	TRBJ2-7	CASKVTGTASYEQYF
TRBV19	NA	TRBJ2-1	CASNQREGYNEQFF
TRBV3-1/TRBV3-2	NA	TRBJ1-2	CASSQDLGPYGYTF
TRBV30	NA	TRBJ1-5	CAWSDRDRGQPQHF
TRBV7-8	NA	TRBJ1-3	CASSRGLGLGLGNTIYF
TRBV7-9	NA	TRBJ1-2	CASSLTSGTVSYGYTF
TRBV3-1/TRBV3-2	NA	TRBJ1-2	CASSQDLRAYGGYTF